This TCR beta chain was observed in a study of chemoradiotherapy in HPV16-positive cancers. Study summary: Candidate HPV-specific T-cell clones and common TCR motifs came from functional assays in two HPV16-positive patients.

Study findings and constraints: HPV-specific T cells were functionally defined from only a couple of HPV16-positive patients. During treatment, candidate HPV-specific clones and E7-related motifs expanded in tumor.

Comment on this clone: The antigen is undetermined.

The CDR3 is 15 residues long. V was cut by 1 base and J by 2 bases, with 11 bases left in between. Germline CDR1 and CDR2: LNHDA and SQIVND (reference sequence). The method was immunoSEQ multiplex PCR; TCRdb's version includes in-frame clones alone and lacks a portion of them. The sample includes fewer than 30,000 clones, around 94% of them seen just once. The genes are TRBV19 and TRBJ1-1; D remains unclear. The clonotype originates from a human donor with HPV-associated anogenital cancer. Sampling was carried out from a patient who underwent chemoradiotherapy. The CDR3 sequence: CASSIGIEGNTEAFF. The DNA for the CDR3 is TGTGCCAGTAGTATAGGGATCGAGGGAAACACTGAAGCTTTCTTT.